This T cell receptor beta chain is drawn from a study of blood T cell repertoires in COVID-19. The CDR3 spans 14 residues. CDR1 LGHDT and CDR2 YNNKEL come from the germline V gene (reference sequence). The method was immunoSEQ multiplex PCR; TCRdb's version includes in-frame clones alone and lacks a portion of them. This sample yields tens of thousands of clones, of which about four fifths are seen a single time; about an eighth belongs to the top ten. The Seattle patients joined while their infection was active and were tracked longitudinally afterward. Worth noting for this clone: The junction shows a germline mismatch at one end, possibly a read error.

Sequenced material: peripheral blood. The genes are TRBV3-1 (or the pseudogene TRBV3-2) and TRBJ1-1, with 7 bases matching TRBD1. The sequence came from a man between 50 and 59 years old with COVID-19, enrolled during active disease. The CDR3 sequence: CASSLQTGNAEAFF. In DNA, the CDR3 is TGTGCCAGCAGCCTACAGACAGGGAACGCTGAAGCTTTCTTT.